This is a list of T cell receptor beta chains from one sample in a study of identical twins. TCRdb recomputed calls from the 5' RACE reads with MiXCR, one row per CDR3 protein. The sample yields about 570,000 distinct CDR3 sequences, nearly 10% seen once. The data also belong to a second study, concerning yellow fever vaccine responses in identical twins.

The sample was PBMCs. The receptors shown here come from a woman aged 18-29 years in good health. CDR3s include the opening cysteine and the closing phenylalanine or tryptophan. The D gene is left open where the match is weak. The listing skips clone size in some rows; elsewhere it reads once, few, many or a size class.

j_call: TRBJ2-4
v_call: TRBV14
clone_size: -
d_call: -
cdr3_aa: CASSPRWGAKNIQYF
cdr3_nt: TGTGCCAGCAGCCCTCGATGGGGGGCCAAAAACATTCAGTACTTC

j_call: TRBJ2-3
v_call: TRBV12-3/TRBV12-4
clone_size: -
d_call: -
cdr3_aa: CASSFNPTDTQYF
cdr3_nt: TGTGCCAGCAGTTTCAACCCCACAGATACGCAGTATTTT

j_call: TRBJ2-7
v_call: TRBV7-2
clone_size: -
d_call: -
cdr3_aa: CASSSTGTPNEQYF
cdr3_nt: TGTGCCAGCAGCTCTACCGGGACACCCAACGAGCAGTACTTC

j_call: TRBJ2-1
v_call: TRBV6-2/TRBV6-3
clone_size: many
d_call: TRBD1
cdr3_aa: CASSYSKGGEQFF
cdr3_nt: TGTGCCAGCAGTTACTCGAAAGGGGGCGAGCAGTTCTTC

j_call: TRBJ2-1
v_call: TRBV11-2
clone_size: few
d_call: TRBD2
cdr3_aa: CASSLRFGLAGVDNEQFF
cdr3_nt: TGTGCCAGCAGCTTAAGGTTCGGACTAGCGGGAGTGGACAATGAGCAGTTCTTC

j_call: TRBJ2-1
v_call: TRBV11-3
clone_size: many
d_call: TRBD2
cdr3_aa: CASSLVAGWGGGNEQFF
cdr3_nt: TGTGCCAGCAGCTTAGTAGCGGGGTGGGGAGGCGGCAATGAGCAGTTCTTC

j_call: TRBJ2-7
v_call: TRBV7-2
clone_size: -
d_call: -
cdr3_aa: CASSLRYSAEQYF
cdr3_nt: TGTGCCAGCAGCTTACGATACTCGGCCGAGCAGTACTTC

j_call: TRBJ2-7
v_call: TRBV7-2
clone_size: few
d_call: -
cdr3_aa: CASRRGTPGSYEQYF
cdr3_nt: TGTGCCAGCAGGAGAGGGACCCCGGGATCCTACGAGCAGTACTTC

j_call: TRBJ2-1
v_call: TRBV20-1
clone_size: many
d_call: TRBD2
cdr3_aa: CSARGGPTSGRFFNEQFF
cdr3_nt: TGCAGTGCTAGAGGGGGGCCCACTAGCGGGAGATTTTTCAATGAGCAGTTCTTC

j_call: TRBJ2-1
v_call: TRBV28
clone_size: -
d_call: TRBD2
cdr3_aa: CASSKRTSGSLEQFF
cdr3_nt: TGTGCCAGCAGTAAAAGGACTAGCGGTTCGTTAGAGCAGTTCTTC

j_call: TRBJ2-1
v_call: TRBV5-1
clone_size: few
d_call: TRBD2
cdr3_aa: CASSLDSTGTSGGARQFF
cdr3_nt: TGCGCCAGCAGCTTGGACTCCACCGGGACTAGCGGGGGGGCTCGGCAGTTCTTC

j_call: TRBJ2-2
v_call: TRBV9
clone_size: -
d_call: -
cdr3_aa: CASTPDLGGELFF
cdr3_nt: TGTGCCAGCACCCCAGATCTAGGCGGGGAGCTGTTTTTT

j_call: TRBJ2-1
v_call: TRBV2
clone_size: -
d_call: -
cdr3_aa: CASTGEGGSYNEQFF
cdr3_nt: TGTGCCAGCACCGGGGAAGGTGGCTCCTACAATGAGCAGTTCTTC

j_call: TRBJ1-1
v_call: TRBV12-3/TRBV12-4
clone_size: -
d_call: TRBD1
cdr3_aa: CTCSFPSLGTGNTEAFF
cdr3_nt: TGTACCTGCAGTTTTCCTTCCCTCGGGACAGGGAACACTGAAGCTTTCTTT

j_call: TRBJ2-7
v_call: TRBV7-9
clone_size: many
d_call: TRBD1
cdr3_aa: CASSPGQGVSEQYF
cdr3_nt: TGTGCCAGCAGCCCCGGACAGGGAGTATCCGAGCAGTACTTC

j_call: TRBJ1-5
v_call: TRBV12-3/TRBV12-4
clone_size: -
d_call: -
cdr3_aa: CASSIQVDQPQHF
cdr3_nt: TGTGCCAGCAGTATACAGGTAGATCAGCCCCAGCATTTT

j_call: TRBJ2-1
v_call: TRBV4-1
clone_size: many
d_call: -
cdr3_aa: CASSQGVSENEQFF
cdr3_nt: TGCGCCAGCAGCCAAGGGGTTAGCGAAAATGAGCAGTTCTTC

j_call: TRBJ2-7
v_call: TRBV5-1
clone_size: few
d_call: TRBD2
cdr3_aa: CASSLVGLGAGGPNIYEQYF
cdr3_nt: TGCGCCAGCAGCTTGGTGGGCCTAGGGGCGGGAGGGCCGAACATCTACGAGCAGTACTTC

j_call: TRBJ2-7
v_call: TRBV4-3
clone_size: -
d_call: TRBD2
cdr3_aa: CASSQGLSGALYEQYF
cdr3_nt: TGCGCCAGCAGCCAAGGACTAAGCGGGGCCCTCTACGAGCAGTACTTC

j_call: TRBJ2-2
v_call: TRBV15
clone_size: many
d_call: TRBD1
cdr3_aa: CATSPGDREHGELFF
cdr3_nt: TGTGCCACCAGCCCAGGGGACAGGGAGCACGGGGAGCTGTTTTTT

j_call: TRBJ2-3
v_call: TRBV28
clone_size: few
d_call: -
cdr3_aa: CASSFGSPISDTQYF
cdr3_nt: TGTGCCAGCAGTTTTGGATCACCGATCTCAGATACGCAGTATTTT

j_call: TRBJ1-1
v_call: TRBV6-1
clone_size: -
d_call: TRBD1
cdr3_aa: CASSERGQPAPYTEAFF
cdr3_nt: TGTGCCAGCAGTGAGAGGGGGCAACCCGCCCCTTACACTGAAGCTTTCTTT

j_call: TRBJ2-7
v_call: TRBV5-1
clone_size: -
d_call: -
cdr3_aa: CASSLESSVWGQYF
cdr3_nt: TGCGCCAGCAGCTTGGAGAGTTCGGTTTGGGGGCAGTACTTC

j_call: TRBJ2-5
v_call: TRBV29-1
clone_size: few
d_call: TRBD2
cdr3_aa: CSVDSGRARLETQYF
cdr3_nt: TGCAGCGTTGATAGCGGGAGGGCTCGGCTAGAGACCCAGTACTTC

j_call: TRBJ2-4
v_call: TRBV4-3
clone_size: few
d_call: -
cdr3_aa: CASSQDGGIGKNIQYF
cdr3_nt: TGCGCCAGCAGCCAAGATGGGGGAATTGGCAAAAACATTCAGTACTTC

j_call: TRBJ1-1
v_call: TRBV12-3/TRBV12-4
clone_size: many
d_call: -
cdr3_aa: CASSWDPTNTEAFF
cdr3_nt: TGTGCCAGCAGTTGGGACCCCACAAACACTGAAGCTTTCTTT

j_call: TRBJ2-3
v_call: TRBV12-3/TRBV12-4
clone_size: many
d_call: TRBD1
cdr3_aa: CASSQRQGFTDTQYF
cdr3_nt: TGTGCCAGCAGCCAAAGACAGGGTTTCACAGATACGCAGTATTTT

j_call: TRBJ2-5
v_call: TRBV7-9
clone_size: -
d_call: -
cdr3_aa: CASSLRDSPTQYF
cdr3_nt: TGTGCCAGCAGCTTGAGGGACTCCCCGACCCAGTACTTC

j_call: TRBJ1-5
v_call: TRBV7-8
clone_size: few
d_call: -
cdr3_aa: CASSFDGQLNQPQHF
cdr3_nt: TGTGCCAGCAGCTTCGATGGGCAGCTGAATCAGCCCCAGCATTTT

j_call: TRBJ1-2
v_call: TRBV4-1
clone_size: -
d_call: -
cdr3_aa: CASSQNYGTNGYTF
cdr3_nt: TGCGCCAGCAGCCAAAATTACGGGACTAATGGCTACACCTTC

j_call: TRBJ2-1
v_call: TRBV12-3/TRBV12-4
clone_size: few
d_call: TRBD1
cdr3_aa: CAFSLLDRGSRVNDNEQFF
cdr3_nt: TGTGCCTTCAGTTTGCTAGACAGGGGGAGCCGGGTAAACGACAATGAGCAGTTCTTC

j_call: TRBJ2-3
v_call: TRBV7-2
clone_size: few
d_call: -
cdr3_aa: CASRRRGGAITDTQYF
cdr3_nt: TGTGCCAGCAGAAGGAGGGGGGGAGCGATCACAGATACGCAGTATTTT

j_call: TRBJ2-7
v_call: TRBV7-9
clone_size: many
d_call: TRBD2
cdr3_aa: CASSLHSGDEQYF
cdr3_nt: TGTGCCAGCAGCTTACACAGCGGGGACGAGCAGTACTTC

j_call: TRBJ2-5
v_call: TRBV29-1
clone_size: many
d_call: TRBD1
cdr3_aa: CSARDRGEETQYF
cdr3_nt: TGCAGCGCAAGGGACAGGGGCGAAGAGACCCAGTACTTC

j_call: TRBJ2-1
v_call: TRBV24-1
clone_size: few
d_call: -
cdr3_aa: CATSDLQGEGYNEQFF
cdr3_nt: TGTGCCACCAGTGATTTGCAGGGGGAGGGATACAATGAGCAGTTCTTC

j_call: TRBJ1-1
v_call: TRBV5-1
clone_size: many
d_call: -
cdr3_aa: CASSWEMNTEAFF
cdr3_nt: TGCGCCAGCAGCTGGGAGATGAACACTGAAGCTTTCTTT